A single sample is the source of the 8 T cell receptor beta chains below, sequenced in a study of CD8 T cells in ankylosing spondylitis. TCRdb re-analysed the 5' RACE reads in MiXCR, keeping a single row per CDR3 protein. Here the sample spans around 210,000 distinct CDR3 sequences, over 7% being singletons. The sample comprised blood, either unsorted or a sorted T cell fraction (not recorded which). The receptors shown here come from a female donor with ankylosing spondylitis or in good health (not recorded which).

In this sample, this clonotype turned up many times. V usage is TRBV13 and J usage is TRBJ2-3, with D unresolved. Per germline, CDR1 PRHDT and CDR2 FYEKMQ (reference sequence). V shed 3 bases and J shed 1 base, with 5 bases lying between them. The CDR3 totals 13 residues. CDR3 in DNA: TGTGCCAGCAGCTTCAGCCGCACAGATACGCAGTATTTT. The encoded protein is CASSFSRTDTQYF.

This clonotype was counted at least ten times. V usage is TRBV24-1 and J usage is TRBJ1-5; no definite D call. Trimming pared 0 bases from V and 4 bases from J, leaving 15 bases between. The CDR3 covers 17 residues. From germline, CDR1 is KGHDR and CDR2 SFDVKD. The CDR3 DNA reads TGTGCCACCAGTGATTTGTCAGGAAGAGAATCGAATCAGCCCCAGCATTTT. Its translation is CATSDLSGRESNQPQHF.

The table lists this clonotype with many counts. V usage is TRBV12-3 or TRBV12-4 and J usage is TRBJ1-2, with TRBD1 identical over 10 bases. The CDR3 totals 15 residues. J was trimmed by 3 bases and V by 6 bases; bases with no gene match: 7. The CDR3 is CASSQTGGADYGYTF. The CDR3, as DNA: TGTGCCAGCAGCCAGACAGGGGGCGCAGACTATGGCTACACCTTC.

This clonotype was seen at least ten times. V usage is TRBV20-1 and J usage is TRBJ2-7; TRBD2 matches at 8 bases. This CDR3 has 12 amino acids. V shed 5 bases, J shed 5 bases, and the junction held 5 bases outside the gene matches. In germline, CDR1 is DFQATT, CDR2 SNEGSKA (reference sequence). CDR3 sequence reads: CSARRGRNEQYF. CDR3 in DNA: TGCAGTGCTCGGCGCGGGAGGAACGAGCAGTACTTC.

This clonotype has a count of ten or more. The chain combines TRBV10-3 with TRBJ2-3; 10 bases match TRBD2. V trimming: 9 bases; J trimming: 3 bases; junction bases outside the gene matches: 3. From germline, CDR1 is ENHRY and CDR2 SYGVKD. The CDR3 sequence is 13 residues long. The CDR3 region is CAIKREGTDTQYF. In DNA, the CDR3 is TGTGCCATTAAGCGGGAGGGGACAGATACGCAGTATTTT.

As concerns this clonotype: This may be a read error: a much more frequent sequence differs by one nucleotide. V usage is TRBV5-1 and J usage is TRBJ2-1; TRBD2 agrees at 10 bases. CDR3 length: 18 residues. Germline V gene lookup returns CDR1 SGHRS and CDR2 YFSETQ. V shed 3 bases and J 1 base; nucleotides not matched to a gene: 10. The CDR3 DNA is TGCGCCAGCAGCTCGCACGATCTAGCGGGAGTGTCCTACAATGAGCAGTTCTTC. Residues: CASSSHDLAGVSYNEQFF.

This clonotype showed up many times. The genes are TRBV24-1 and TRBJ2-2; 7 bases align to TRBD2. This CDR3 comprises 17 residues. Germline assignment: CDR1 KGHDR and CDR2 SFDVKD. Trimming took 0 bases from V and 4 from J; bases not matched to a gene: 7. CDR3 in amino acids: CATSDLGGSGPTGELFF. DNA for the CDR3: TGTGCCACCAGTGATTTGGGCGGGAGTGGTCCCACCGGGGAGCTGTTTTTT.

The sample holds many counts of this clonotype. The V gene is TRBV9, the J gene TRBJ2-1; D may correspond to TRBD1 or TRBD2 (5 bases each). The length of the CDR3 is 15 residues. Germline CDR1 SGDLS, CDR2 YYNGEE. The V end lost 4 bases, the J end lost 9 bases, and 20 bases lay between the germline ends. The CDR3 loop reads CASSLDRDRLSEQFF. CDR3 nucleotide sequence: TGTGCCAGCAGCCTCGACCGGGACCGCTTAAGTGAGCAGTTCTTC.